Listed below are T cell receptor beta chains from one sample, sequenced in a study of glioma-infiltrating T cells after dendritic cell vaccination. Here immunoSEQ multiplex PCR was the method, and the copy in TCRdb shows in-frame clones only, minus some. The sample contains approximately 84,000 clones, over 75% of which appear only once. The sample here was blood, taken before dendritic cell vaccination. The receptors come from a human donor with glioblastoma. Each CDR3 is given with its conserved first and last residue.

J gene	V gene	CDR3 protein
TRBJ1-2	TRBV19	CASSVGPGQLYGYTF
TRBJ2-7	TRBV10-3	CAISQVSYEQYF
TRBJ2-2	TRBV5-6	CASSLFTGGDTGELFF
TRBJ2-7	TRBV5-6	CASREVAGLPSSYEQYF
TRBJ2-1	TRBV28	CASSLYRDEQFF
TRBJ2-1	TRBV27	CASSYSRDSYNEQFF
TRBJ1-6	TRBV27	CASSVEQRSLYNSPLHF
TRBJ2-7	TRBV15	CATSRDRGLQGRGEQYF
TRBJ2-2	TRBV6-1	CASSEGTGNTGELFF
TRBJ2-7	TRBV5-1	CASSLDSGRAYEQYF
TRBJ1-3	TRBV28	CASTTDRGSGNTIYF
TRBJ2-2	TRBV5-1	CASSLSTSGRTGELFF
TRBJ2-7	TRBV19	CASSTGTGGSYEQYF
TRBJ1-4	TRBV2	CAINRGQLNEKLFF
TRBJ2-7	TRBV18	CATAASYEQYF
TRBJ1-5	TRBV19	CASSPVSGNQPQHF
TRBJ1-5	TRBV6-5	CASSSGSNQPQHF
TRBJ2-2	TRBV2	CASTPGTGQAGELFF
TRBJ1-1	TRBV28	CASSFRTEAFF
TRBJ1-1	TRBV15	CATSRTGVSTEAFF
TRBJ1-1	TRBV18	CASSPDRGGTEAFF
TRBJ2-1	TRBV19	CASRVSGGGSYNEQFF
TRBJ1-6	TRBV2	CASRRQSSYNSPLHF
TRBJ2-1	TRBV2	CASSEGYGTGTFF
TRBJ2-7	TRBV2	CASSLNRGLSYEQYF
TRBJ2-1	TRBV9	CASSVADEQFF
TRBJ2-2	TRBV9	CASSVGGRGAGELFF
TRBJ1-2	TRBV19	CASSDVGTGDIYGYTF
TRBJ2-3	TRBV5-4	CASSWGLAGGEGTDTQYF
TRBJ1-6	TRBV2	CASSLAYRVGSPLHF
TRBJ2-6	TRBV5-8	CASRLTGANVLTF
TRBJ1-3	TRBV28	CATAAATSGNTIYF
TRBJ2-1	TRBV21-1	CASSNCRAGVDNEQFF
TRBJ2-1	TRBV5-1	CASSLAGQQYNEQFF
TRBJ2-7	TRBV9	CASSVGLGRAGEQYF
TRBJ1-4	TRBV9	CASSFGQGRTNEKLFF
TRBJ2-1	TRBV9	CASSPRPWTSGGSYNEQFF
TRBJ2-7	TRBV10-3	CAISGPAVDRGNLEQYF
TRBJ2-7	TRBV5-5	CASSWGTVSYEQYF
TRBJ1-1	TRBV6-6	CASRIGTEAFF
TRBJ1-3	TRBV11-1	CATEGGPRNTIYF
TRBJ2-1	TRBV13	CASSLAPRGARGGYNEQFF
TRBJ2-7	TRBV25-1	CASSEASQGAYEQYF
TRBJ2-5	TRBV7-3	CASSPNGAGALETQYF
TRBJ2-3	TRBV20-1	CSAQQGNTQYF
TRBJ1-2	TRBV6-1	CASSEGAGAGYGYTF
TRBJ2-7	TRBV7-6	CASSLAGGTWDEQYF
TRBJ2-1	TRBV25-1	CASSGGSNEQFF
TRBJ1-2	TRBV27	CASSSGQGTLNYGYTF
TRBJ2-1	TRBV7-9	CASSRREGGTTPPYNEQFF
TRBJ2-1	TRBV27	CASSLRPSRSPEWEQFF
TRBJ2-1	TRBV4-2	CASSQDLSYNEQFF
TRBJ1-5	TRBV4-1	CASSQDPDLNQPQHF
TRBJ2-1	TRBV27	CASSPGTGNYEQFF
TRBJ1-1	TRBV4-1	CASSQVPGGGAGGITEAFF